The 30 T cell receptor beta chains below all came from one sample that was sequenced in a study of cytomegalovirus exposure and HLA in healthy donors. The PCR contained 60 Vbeta and 13 Jbeta primers. Using immunoSEQ multiplex PCR, the repertoire was profiled, and TCRdb retains in-frame clones only, with some absent. The profile shows roughly 200,000 clones, 70% to 85% of them singletons. The sequencing input was PBMCs. The receptor set was obtained from a man aged 45-65 years in good health and CMV-seronegative.

J is TRBJ1-5 and V is TRBV2; D gene uncertain. V dropped 4 bases and J dropped 5 bases, with 12 bases sitting between them. CDR3 length: 14 amino acids. CDR1 is SNHLY, CDR2 FYNNEI, per germline. Here the CDR3 reads CASSGTGEDQPQHF. Here the CDR3 DNA reads TGTGCCAGCAGTGGGACTGGGGAGGATCAGCCCCAGCATTTT.

The genes are TRBV6-1 and TRBJ2-3; 9 bases map to TRBD2. The CDR3 extends over 15 amino acids. The V gene's germline CDR1 is MNHNS and CDR2 SASEGT. DNA of the CDR3: TGTGCTGGGAGGAGACTAGCGGAGCAGGGAGATACGCAGTATTTT. The encoded protein is CAGRRLAEQGDTQYF.

This clone was observed a few times. The chain employs TRBV10-3 and TRBJ2-7, with D tentatively TRBD2 (6 bases). Between the trimmed V and J ends, which lost 11 bases and 5 bases, there was a span of 22 bases. CDR3 length: 14 amino acids. Germline lookup yields CDR1 ENHRY and CDR2 SYGVKD. The CDR3 coding sequence is TGTGCCGCCGCCCAGACTAGAGGGGACCACGAGCAGTACTTC. Translation gives CAAAQTRGDHEQYF.

This chain uses TRBV19 with TRBJ2-1; no clear D gene. Germline CDR1 LNHDA, CDR2 SQIVND (reference sequence). V was trimmed by 1 base and J by 1 base, leaving 5 bases between them. The length of the CDR3 is 14 residues. The DNA of the CDR3 is TGTGCCAGTAGTATAGCGGTTTCCTACAATGAGCAGTTCTTC. Its translation is CASSIAVSYNEQFF. The full variable domain, rest sourced from reference TRBV19 and TRBJ2-1, is DGGITQSPKYLFRKEGQNVTLSCEQNLNHDAMYWYRQDPGQGLRLIYYSQIVNDFQKGDIAEGYSVSREKKESFPLTVTSAQKNPTAFYLCASSIAVSYNEQFFGPGTRLTVL.

The CDR3 DNA follows: TGCGCCAGCAGCTTGGCCGGACTAGCGGGGTACAATGAGCAGTTCTTC. This codes for CASSLAGLAGYNEQFF. The chain combines TRBV5-1 with TRBJ2-1; 12 positions agree with TRBD2. The CDR3 loop spans 16 amino acids. From germline, CDR1 is SGHRS and CDR2 YFSETQ. After removal of 0 bases from V and 4 bases from J, the junction contained 2 bases not matched to a gene.

The genes are TRBV5-1 and TRBJ2-1, with TRBD2 identical over 11 bases. The CDR3 is 16 amino acids. The germline gives CDR1 SGHRS, CDR2 YFSETQ. Unmatched junction bases numbered 8, after V lost 4 bases and J lost 5 bases. The CDR3 DNA follows: TGCGCCAGCAGCCGCGGGGGGACTAGCGGAAACAATGAGCAGTTCTTC. This gives the protein CASSRGGTSGNNEQFF.

This clone was seen a few times. This chain uses TRBV5-4 with TRBJ2-7; maybe TRBD1 (5 bases). CDR1 and CDR2 from the germline V gene are SGHNT and YYREEE (reference sequence). Trimming removed 1 base from V and 0 bases from J, with 8 bases in between. This CDR3 has 14 residues. CDR3 bases: TGTGCCAGCAGCTTGCCAGGGAACTCCTACGAGCAGTACTTC. Encoded protein: CASSLPGNSYEQYF. The full variable domain, completed using reference TRBV5-4 and TRBJ2-7, is ETGVTQSPTHLIKTRGQQVTLRCSSQSGHNTVSWYQQALGQGPQFIFQYYREEENGRGNFPPRFSGLQFPNYSSELNVNALELDDSALYLCASSLPGNSYEQYFGPGTRLTVT.

The chain carries TRBV2 and TRBJ2-1; no firm D call. Trimming cost V 0 bases and J 2 bases, with 5 bases left between them. The CDR3 has 14 amino acids. Germline-derived CDR1 and CDR2 are SNHLY and FYNNEI. CDR3 nucleotide sequence: TGTGCCAGCAGTGAAGCGAACACCTACAATGAGCAGTTCTTC. Protein sequence: CASSEANTYNEQFF.

The chain couples TRBV27 to TRBJ2-5; 11 positions match TRBD2. This CDR3 comprises 14 residues. CDR1 is MNHEY, CDR2 SMNVEV, per germline (reference sequence). V lost 0 bases, J lost 7 bases, and 1 base stayed unmatched. The CDR3 sequence: CASSLSSGRGTQYF. CDR3 DNA: TGTGCCAGCAGTTTATCTAGCGGGAGGGGGACCCAGTACTTC.

The sample holds a few counts of this clone. The chain joins TRBV6-1 to TRBJ2-7; 7 bases are shared with TRBD1. The CDR3 runs to 14 residues. The V gene's germline CDR1 is MNHNS and CDR2 SASEGT. Trimming removed 7 bases from V and 4 bases from J; junction bases left unmatched: 10. The chain's CDR3 is CASNPNRGGYEQYF. The CDR3 nucleotides are TGTGCCAGCAACCCAAACAGGGGCGGGTACGAGCAGTACTTC.

The chain uses TRBV7-9 and TRBJ1-1; 11 bases line up with TRBD1. The CDR3 extends over 17 amino acids. The V gene's germline CDR1 is SEHNR and CDR2 FQNEAQ (reference sequence). The V segment lost 1 base and the J segment 5 bases; nucleotides outside the gene matches: 9. The CDR3 region has the DNA TGTGCCAGCAGCTTAGGAGGACAGGGGGCGCTAGGTACTGAAGCTTTCTTT. Protein sequence: CASSLGGQGALGTEAFF. Using reference TRBV7-9 and TRBJ1-1 for the parts outside the CDR3, the full variable domain is DTGVSQNPRHKITKRGQNVTFRCDPISEHNRLYWYRQTLGQGPEFLTYFQNEAQLEKSRLLSDRFSAERPKGSFSTLEIQRTEQGDSAMYLCASSLGGQGALGTEAFFGQGTRLTVV.

This clone came up a few times. The chain combines TRBV6-5 with TRBJ1-5; D gene uncertain. The ends were cut back, 6 bases at V and 2 bases at J, with 11 bases in the middle. From germline, CDR1 is MNHEY and CDR2 SVGAGI. CDR3 length: 14 amino acids. CDR3 amino acids: CASRLRVGNQPQHF. The CDR3 nucleotides read TGTGCCAGCAGACTTCGGGTAGGCAATCAGCCCCAGCATTTT.

This rearrangement joins TRBV6-1 to TRBJ2-2, with a possible D match to TRBD2 (6 bases). From germline, CDR1 is MNHNS and CDR2 SASEGT. Trimming stripped 7 bases from V and 3 bases from J, with 12 bases between. The CDR3 sequence is 14 residues long. The CDR3, as DNA: TGTGCCAGCACCCAGGAGGGGTACACCGGGGAGCTGTTTTTT. It encodes CASTQEGYTGELFF.

The V gene is TRBV6-6, the J gene TRBJ1-5; TRBD1 is a possible D gene (5 bases). The V gene lost 7 bases and the J gene lost 2 bases, with 9 bases spanning the gap. The length of the CDR3 is 13 residues. Germline V lookup: CDR1 MNHNY, CDR2 SVGAGI (reference sequence). CDR3 sequence: CASTRQRNQPQHF. In DNA form, the CDR3 reads TGTGCCAGCACCCGACAGCGCAATCAGCCCCAGCATTTT.

The genes are TRBV4-2 and TRBJ2-7, with 7 bases identical to TRBD1. The CDR3 covers 13 residues. The trim removed 3 bases at V and 2 bases at J, leaving 1 base unmatched. CDR1 is LGHNA, CDR2 YNFKEQ, per germline. CDR3 sequence: CASSHTGAYEQYF. In DNA, the CDR3 is TGTGCCAGCAGCCACACAGGGGCCTACGAGCAGTACTTC.

V is TRBV28 and J is TRBJ2-7; 8 bases map to TRBD2. V shed 6 bases and J 3 bases; nucleotides not matched to a gene: 7. Per the germline V gene, CDR1 is MDHEN and CDR2 is SYDVKM. CDR3 length equals 14 residues. The CDR3 DNA follows: TGTGCCAGCAGCCGGGGGGGGGCAAGCTACGAGCAGTACTTC. As protein: CASSRGGASYEQYF. Complete variable domain (other parts from reference TRBV28 and TRBJ2-7): DVKVTQSSRYLVKRTGEKVFLECVQDMDHENMFWYRQDPGLGLRLIYFSYDVKMKEKGDIPEGYSVSREKKERFSLILESASTNQTSMYLCASSRGGASYEQYFGPGTRLTVT.

In this sample, this clone turned up a few times. This chain uses TRBV2 with TRBJ2-4, with 9 bases aligning to TRBD1. This CDR3 is built from 14 residues. Germline V gene sequence: CDR1 SNHLY, CDR2 FYNNEI. The junction had 7 bases not matched to a gene; V was cut back by 6 bases and J by 7 bases. The CDR3: CASRTGQGFNIQYF. In DNA, the CDR3 is TGTGCCAGCAGGACGGGACAGGGTTTTAACATTCAGTACTTC.

The chain links TRBV28 to TRBJ2-7; no clear D gene. V was trimmed by 4 bases and J by 0 bases, leaving 7 bases between them. CDR1 and CDR2 from the germline V gene are MDHEN and SYDVKM. This CDR3 spans 13 amino acids. The CDR3 protein is CASSSRPSYEQYF. CDR3 DNA: TGTGCCAGCAGTTCCAGGCCCTCCTACGAGCAGTACTTC.

This rearrangement joins TRBV28 to TRBJ1-1, with D perhaps TRBD1 (6 bases). Looked up from germline, CDR1 is MDHEN and CDR2 is SYDVKM. This CDR3 comprises 17 residues. Trimming shortened V by 4 bases and J by 0 bases, and 18 bases separated the two germline ends. The CDR3 is CASSSPTDSKMNTEAFF. The CDR3, as DNA: TGTGCCAGCAGTTCGCCCACGGACAGCAAGATGAACACTGAAGCTTTCTTT.

The chain recombines TRBV6-1 with TRBJ2-5, with 10 positions matching TRBD1. The J call is in doubt because the DNA end fits TRBJ2-7 better. Germline values: CDR1 MNHNS, CDR2 SASEGT. The CDR3 totals 15 residues. In DNA form, the CDR3 reads TGTGCCAGCAGTGGGCGGGACAGGGGATCCTACGAGCAGTACTTC. It specifies CASSGRDRGSYEQYF.

This chain links TRBV28 with TRBJ2-4; D perhaps matches TRBD2 (6 bases). Germline V gene sequence: CDR1 MDHEN, CDR2 SYDVKM. Trimming pared 7 bases from V and 3 bases from J, leaving 16 bases between. This CDR3 is 15 amino acids long. The CDR3 DNA reads as TGTGCCAGCATTGGGGGGACCGGTGGCAAAAACATTCAGTACTTC. Its protein is CASIGGTGGKNIQYF.

V gene TRBV5-1 combines with J gene TRBJ1-1; the D gene is possibly TRBD1 (6 bases). CDR3 length: 15 residues. Germline CDR1 SGHRS, CDR2 YFSETQ. Trimming removed 1 base at V and 0 bases at J, with 10 bases between. DNA of the CDR3: TGCGCCAGCAGCTTGACGGACAGATTGAACACTGAAGCTTTCTTT. Its protein is CASSLTDRLNTEAFF.

This clone occurred a few times. The chain combines TRBV7-9 with TRBJ2-7; unclear D gene. The CDR3 has 11 residues. CDR1 is SEHNR, CDR2 FQNEAQ, per germline (reference sequence). The V gene lost 3 bases and the J gene lost 5 bases, with 5 bases spanning the gap. CDR3 residues: CASSFGHEQYF. CDR3 coding DNA: TGTGCCAGCAGCTTTGGCCACGAGCAGTACTTC.

The chain uses TRBV28 and TRBJ2-1; a weak D match, TRBD1 (6 bases). The germline CDR1 and CDR2 sequences are MDHEN and SYDVKM. The CDR3 contains 11 residues. The V gene lost 6 bases and the J gene lost 7 bases, with 7 bases spanning the gap. CDR3 sequence: CASRGTNEQFF. Here the CDR3 DNA reads TGTGCCAGCAGGGGGACAAATGAGCAGTTCTTC.

This chain uses TRBV4-1 with TRBJ1-4; TRBD1 might be the D (6 bases). CDR3 length equals 16 residues. Germline CDR1 MGHRA, CDR2 YSYEKL. V lost 1 base, J lost 3 bases, and 12 bases lay in between. The CDR3 nucleotides are TGCGCCAGCAGCCAAGCGTCAGGGGCGGCTAATGAAAAACTGTTTTTT. Protein product: CASSQASGAANEKLFF.

The DNA of the CDR3 is TGTGCCAGCAGTTACCCTGGCCTGGAGACCCAGTACTTC. This gives the protein CASSYPGLETQYF. The rearrangement joins TRBV6-5 to TRBJ2-5; D unresolved. This CDR3 has 13 residues. The germline gives CDR1 MNHEY, CDR2 SVGAGI. V dropped 2 bases and J dropped 5 bases, with 9 bases sitting between them.

The chain combines TRBV19 with TRBJ1-1, with 9 bases aligning to TRBD1. The CDR3 extends over 14 amino acids. Unmatched junction bases numbered 5, after V lost 6 bases and J lost 3 bases. Germline values: CDR1 LNHDA, CDR2 SQIVND (reference sequence). The DNA for the CDR3 is TGTGCCAGTAGAAACAGGGGGCGCGACACTGAAGCTTTCTTT. Its protein product is CASRNRGRDTEAFF.

V and J are TRBV28 and TRBJ2-5; 11 positions match TRBD1. Germline trimming cut 5 bases from V and 14 bases from J; bases unmatched to any gene: 7. Germline assignment: CDR1 MDHEN and CDR2 SYDVKM. The CDR3 totals 12 residues. CDR3 sequence: CASSKGQGGLYF. The CDR3 coding sequence is TGTGCCAGCAGTAAGGGACAGGGGGGGCTTTACTTC.

This chain connects TRBV6-1 to TRBJ1-5; 9 bases are shared with TRBD1. The germline CDR1 and CDR2 sequences are MNHNS and SASEGT. V dropped 4 bases and J dropped 2; count of bases not matched to a gene: 6. The CDR3 is 16 residues long. The CDR3 region has the DNA TGTGCCAGCAGTGCGGGACAGGGAGTGGGCAATCAGCCCCAGCATTTT. It yields the protein CASSAGQGVGNQPQHF.

The V gene is TRBV6-1, the J gene TRBJ1-5; D not resolved. From germline, CDR1 is MNHNS and CDR2 SASEGT. Trimming pared 2 bases from V and 4 bases from J, leaving 6 bases between. CDR3 length: 13 residues. CDR3 region: CASSESTNQPQHF. CDR3 in DNA: TGTGCCAGCAGTGAATCTACTAATCAGCCCCAGCATTTT.